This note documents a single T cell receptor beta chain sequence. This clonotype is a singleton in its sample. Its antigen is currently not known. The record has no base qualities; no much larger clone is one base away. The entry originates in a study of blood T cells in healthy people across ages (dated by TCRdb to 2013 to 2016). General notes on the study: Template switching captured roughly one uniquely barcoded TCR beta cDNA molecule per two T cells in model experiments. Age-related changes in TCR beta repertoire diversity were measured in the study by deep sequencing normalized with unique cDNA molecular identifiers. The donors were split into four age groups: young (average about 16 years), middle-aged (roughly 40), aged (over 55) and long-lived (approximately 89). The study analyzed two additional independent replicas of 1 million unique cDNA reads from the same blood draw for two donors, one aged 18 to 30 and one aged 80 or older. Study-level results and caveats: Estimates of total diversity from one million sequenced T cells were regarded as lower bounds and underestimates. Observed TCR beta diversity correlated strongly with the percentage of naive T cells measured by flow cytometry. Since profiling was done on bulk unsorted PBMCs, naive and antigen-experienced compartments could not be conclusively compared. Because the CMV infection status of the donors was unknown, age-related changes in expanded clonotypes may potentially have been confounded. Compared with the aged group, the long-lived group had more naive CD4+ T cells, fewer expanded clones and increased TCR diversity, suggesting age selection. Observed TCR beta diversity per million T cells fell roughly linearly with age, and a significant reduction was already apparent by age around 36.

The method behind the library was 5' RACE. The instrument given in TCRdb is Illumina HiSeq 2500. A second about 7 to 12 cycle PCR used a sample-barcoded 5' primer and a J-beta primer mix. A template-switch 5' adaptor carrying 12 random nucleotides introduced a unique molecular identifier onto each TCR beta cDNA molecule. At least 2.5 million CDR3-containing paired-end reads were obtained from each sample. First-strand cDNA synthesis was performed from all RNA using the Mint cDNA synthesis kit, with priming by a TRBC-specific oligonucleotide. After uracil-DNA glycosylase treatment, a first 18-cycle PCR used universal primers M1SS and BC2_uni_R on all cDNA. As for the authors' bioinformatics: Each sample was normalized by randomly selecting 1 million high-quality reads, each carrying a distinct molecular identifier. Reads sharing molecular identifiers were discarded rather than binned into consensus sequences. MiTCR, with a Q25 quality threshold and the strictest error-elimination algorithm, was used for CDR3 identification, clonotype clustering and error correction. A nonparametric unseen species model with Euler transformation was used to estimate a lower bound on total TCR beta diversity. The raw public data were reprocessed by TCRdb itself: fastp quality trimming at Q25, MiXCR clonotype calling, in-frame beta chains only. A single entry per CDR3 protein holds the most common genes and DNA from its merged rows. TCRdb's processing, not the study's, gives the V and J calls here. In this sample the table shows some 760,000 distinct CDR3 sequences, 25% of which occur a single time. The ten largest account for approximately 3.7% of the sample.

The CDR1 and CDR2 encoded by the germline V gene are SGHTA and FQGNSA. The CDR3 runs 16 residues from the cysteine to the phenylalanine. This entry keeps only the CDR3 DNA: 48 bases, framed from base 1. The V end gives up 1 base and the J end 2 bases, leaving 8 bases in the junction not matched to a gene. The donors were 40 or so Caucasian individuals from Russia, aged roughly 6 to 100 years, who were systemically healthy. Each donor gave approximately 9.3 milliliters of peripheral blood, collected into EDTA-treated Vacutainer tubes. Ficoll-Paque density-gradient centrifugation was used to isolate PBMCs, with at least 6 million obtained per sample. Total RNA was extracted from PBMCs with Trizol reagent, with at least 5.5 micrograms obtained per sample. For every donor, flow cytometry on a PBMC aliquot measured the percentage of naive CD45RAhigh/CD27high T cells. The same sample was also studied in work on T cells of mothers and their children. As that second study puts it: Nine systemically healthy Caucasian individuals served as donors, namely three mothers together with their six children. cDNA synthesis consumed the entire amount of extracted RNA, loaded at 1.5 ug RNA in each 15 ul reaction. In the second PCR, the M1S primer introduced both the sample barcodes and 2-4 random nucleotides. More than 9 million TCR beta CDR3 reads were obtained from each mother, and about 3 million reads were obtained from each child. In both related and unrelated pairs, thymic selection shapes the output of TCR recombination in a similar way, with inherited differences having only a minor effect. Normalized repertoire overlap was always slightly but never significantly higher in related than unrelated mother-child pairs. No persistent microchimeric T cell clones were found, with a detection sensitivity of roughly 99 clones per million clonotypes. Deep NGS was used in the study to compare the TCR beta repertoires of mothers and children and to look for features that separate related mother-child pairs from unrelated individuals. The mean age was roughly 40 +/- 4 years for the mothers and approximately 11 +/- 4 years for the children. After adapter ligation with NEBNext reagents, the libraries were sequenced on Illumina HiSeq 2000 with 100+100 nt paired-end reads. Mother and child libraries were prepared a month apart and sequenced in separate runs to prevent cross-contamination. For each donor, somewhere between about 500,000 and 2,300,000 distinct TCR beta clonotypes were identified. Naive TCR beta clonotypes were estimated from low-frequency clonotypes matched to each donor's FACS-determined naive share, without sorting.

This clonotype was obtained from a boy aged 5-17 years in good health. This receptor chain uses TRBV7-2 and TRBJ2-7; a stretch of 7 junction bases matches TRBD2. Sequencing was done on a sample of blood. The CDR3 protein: CASSLDLSGDTYEQYF. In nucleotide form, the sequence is TGTGCCAGCAGCTTAGATTTGAGCGGGGATACCTACGAGCAGTACTTC.